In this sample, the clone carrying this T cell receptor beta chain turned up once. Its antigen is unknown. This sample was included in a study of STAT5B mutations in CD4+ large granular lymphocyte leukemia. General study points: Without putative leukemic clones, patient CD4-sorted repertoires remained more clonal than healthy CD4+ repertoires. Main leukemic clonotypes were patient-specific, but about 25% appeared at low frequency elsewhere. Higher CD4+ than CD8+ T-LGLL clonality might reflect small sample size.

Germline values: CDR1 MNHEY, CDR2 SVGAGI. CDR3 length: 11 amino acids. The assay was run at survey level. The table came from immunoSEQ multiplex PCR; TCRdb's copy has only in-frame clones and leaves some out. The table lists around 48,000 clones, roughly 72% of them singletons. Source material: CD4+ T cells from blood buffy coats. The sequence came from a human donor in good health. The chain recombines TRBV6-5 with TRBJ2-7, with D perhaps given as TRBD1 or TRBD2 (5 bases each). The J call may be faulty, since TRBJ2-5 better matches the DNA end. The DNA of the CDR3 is TGTGCCAGCAGCGAGGGGGAGACCCAGTACTTC. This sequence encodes CASSEGETQYF.